The T cell receptor (beta chain) under discussion was sequenced for a study of OX40 agonist ivuxolimab in advanced cancers. With V trimmed by 4 bases and J by 8 bases, 5 bases remained unmatched. This CDR3 comprises 13 residues. From germline, CDR1 is KGHSH and CDR2 LQKENI. The table came from immunoSEQ multiplex PCR; TCRdb's copy has only in-frame clones and leaves some out. The table records just under 65,000 clones, 85% to 90% of them present only once. The clonotype comes from an adult with an advanced solid tumor such as melanoma, head and neck, liver or kidney cancer. The sample consisted of CD4+ or CD8+ T cells sorted from blood, taken in a trial of the OX40 agonist ivuxolimab. V gene TRBV18 combines with J gene TRBJ2-1, with TRBD1 matching over 7 bases. This CDR3 reads CASSLYRGYEQFF. DNA of the CDR3: TGTGCCAGCTCACTATACAGGGGATATGAGCAGTTCTTC.